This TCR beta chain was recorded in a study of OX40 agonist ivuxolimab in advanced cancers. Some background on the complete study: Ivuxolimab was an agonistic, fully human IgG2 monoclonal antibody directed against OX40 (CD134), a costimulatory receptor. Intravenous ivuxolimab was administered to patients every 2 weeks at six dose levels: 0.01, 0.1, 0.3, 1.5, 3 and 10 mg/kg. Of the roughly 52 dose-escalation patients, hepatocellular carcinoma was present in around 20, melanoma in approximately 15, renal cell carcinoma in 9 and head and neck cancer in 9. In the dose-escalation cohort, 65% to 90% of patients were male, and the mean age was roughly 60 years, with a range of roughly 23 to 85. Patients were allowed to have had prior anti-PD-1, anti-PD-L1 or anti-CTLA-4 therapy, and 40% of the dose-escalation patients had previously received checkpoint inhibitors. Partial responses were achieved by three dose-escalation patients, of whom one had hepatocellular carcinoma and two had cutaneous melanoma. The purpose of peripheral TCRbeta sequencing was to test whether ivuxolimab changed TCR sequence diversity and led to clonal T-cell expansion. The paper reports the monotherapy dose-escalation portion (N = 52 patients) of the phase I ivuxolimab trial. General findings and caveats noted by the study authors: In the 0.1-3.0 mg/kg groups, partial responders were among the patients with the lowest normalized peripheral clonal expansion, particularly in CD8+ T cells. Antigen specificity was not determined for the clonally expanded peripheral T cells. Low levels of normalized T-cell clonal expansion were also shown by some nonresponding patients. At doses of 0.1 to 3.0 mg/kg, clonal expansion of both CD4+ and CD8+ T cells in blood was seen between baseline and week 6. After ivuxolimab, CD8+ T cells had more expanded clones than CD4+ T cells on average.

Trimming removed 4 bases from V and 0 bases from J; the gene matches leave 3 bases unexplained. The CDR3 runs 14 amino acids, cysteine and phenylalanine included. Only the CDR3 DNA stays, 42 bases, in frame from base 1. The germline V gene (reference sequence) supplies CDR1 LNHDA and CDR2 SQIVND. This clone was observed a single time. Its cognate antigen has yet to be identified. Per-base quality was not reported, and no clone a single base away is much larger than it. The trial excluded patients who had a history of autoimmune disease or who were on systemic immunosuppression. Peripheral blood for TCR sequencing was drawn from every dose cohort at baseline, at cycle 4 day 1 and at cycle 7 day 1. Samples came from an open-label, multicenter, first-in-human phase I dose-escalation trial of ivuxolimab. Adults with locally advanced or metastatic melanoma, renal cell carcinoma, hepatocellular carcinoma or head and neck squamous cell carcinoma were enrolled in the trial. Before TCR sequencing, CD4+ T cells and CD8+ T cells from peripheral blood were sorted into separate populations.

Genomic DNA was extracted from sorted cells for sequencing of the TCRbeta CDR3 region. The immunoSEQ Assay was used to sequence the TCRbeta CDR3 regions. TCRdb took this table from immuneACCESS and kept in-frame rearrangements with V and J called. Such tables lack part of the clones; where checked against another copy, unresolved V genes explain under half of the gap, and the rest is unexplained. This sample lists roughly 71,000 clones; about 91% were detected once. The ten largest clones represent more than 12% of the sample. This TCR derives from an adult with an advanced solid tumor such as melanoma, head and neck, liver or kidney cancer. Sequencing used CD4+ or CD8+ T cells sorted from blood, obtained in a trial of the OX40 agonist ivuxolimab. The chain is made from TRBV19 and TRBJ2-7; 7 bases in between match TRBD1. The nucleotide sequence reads TGTGCCAGTAGTACAGACAGGGACTCCTACGAGCAGTACTTC. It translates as CASSTDRDSYEQYF.